This record concerns one T cell receptor (beta chain) sequence. Its antigen is unidentified. TCRdb's copy holds only in-frame clones and misses some; the assay was immunoSEQ multiplex PCR. This table has around 110,000 clones, roughly 90% appearing once. The record originates from a study of T cell responses to AZD1222 COVID-19 vaccine. V dropped 2 bases and J dropped 2; count of bases not matched to a gene: 3. Germline V gene sequence: CDR1 SGHRS, CDR2 YFSETQ. This CDR3 has 14 residues. Study results and limitations: Targets within unmutated variant regions were reportedly found for nearly half of spike-specific TCRs.

The chain recombines TRBV5-1 with TRBJ2-7; TRBD2 matches 8 bases. This clonotype was sampled from an adult in good health. Here the sequenced sample was peripheral blood, taken on day 0 of AZD1222 vaccination. Written as DNA, the CDR3 is TGCGCCAGCAGCTTCAGCGGGAGCACCTACGAGCAGTACTTC. This sequence encodes CASSFSGSTYEQYF. Full variable domain (missing parts from reference TRBV5-1 and TRBJ2-7): KAGVTQTPRYLIKTRGQQVTLSCSPISGHRSVSWYQQTPGQGLQFLFEYFSETQRNKGNFPGRFSGRQFSNSRSEMNVSTLELGDSALYLCASSFSGSTYEQYFGPGTRLTVT.